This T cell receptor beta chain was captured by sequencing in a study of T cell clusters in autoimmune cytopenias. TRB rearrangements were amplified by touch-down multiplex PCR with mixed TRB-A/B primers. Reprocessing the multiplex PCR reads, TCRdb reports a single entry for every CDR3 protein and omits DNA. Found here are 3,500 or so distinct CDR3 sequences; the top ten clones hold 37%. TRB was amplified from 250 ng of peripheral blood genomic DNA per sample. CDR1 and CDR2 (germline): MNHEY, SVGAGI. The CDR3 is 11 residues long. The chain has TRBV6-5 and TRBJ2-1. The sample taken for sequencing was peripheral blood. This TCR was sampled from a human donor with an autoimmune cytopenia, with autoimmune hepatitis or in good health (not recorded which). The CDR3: CASSIYNEQFF.